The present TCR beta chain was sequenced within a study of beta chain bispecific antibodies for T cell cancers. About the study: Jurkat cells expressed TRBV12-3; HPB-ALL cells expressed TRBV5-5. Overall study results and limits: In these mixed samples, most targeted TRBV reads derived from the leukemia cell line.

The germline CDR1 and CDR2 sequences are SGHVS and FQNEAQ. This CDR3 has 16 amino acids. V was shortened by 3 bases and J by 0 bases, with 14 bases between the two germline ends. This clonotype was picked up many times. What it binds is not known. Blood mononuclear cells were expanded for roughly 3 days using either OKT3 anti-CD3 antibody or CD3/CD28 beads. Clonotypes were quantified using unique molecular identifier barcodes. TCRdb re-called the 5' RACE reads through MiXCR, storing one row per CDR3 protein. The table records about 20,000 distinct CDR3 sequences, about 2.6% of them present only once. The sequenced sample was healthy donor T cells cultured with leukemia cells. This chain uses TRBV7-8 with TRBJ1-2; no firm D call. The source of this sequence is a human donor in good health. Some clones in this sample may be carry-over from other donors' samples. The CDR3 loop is CASSLWALQTNYGYTF. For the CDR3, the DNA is TGTGCCAGCAGCTTGTGGGCCCTACAAACTAACTATGGCTACACCTTC.